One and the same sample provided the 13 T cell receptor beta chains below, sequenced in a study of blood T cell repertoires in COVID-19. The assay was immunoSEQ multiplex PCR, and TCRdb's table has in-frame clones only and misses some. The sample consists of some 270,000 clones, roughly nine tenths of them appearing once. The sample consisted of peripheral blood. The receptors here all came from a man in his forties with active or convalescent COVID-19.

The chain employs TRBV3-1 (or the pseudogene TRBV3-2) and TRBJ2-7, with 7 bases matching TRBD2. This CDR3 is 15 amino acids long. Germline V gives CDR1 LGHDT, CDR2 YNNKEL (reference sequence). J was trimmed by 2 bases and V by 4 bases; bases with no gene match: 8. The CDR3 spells CASSRGTIPTYEQYF. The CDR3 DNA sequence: TGTGCCAGCAGCCGGGGGACTATCCCGACCTACGAGCAGTACTTC.

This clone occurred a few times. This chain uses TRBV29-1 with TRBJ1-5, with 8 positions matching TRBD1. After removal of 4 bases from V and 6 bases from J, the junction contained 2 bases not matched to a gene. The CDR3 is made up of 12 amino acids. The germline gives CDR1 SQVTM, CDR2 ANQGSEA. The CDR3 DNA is TGCAGCGTTGGGACAGGGCTTCAGCCCCAGCATTTT. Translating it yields CSVGTGLQPQHF. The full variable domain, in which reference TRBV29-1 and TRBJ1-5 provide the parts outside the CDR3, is SAVISQKPSRDICQRGTSLTIQCQVDSQVTMMFWYRQQPGQSLTLIATANQGSEATYESGFVIDKFPISRPNLTFSTLTVSNMSPEDSSIYLCSVGTGLQPQHFGDGTRLSIL.

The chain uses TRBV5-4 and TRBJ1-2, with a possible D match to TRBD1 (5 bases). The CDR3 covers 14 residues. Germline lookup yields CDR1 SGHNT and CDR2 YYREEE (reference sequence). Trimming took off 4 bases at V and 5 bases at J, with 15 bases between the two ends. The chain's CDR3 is CASSPRAGGYGYTF. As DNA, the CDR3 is TGTGCCAGCAGCCCACGTGCGGGGGGGTATGGCTACACCTTC.

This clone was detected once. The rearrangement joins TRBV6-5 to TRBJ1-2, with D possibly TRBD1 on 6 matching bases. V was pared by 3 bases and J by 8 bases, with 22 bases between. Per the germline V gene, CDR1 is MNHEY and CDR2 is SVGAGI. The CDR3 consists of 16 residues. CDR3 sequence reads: CASSYPDYDRPGGYTF. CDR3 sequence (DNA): TGTGCCAGCAGTTATCCCGACTATGACAGGCCTGGGGGCTACACCTTC.

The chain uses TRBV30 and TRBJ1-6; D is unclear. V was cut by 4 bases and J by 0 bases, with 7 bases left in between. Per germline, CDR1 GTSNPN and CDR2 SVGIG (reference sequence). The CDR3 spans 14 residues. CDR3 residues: CAWNTGSYNSPLHF. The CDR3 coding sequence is TGTGCCTGGAATACGGGCTCCTATAATTCACCCCTCCACTTT. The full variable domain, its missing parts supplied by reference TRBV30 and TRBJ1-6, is SQTIHQWPATLVQPVGSPLSLECTVEGTSNPNLYWYRQAAGRGLQLLFYSVGIGQISSEVPQNLSASRPQDRQFILSSKKLLLSDSGFYLCAWNTGSYNSPLHFGNGTRLTVT.

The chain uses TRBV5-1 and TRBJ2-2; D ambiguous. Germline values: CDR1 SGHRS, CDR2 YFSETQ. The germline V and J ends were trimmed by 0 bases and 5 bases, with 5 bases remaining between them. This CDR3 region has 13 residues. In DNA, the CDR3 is TGCGCCAGCAGCTTGGGGCCAACCGGGGAGCTGTTTTTT. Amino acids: CASSLGPTGELFF.

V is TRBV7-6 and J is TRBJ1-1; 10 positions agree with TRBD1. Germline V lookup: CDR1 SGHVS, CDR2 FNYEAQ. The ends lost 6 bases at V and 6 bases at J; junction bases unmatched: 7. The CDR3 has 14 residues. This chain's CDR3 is CASSRQGARAEAFF. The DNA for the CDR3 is TGTGCCAGCAGTCGACAGGGGGCTAGGGCTGAAGCTTTCTTT.

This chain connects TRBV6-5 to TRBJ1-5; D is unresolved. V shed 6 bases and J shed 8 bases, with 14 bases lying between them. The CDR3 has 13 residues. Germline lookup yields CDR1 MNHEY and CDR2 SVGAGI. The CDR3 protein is CASRRDSLEPQHF. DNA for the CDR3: TGTGCCAGCAGACGAGACTCCTTGGAGCCCCAGCATTTT.

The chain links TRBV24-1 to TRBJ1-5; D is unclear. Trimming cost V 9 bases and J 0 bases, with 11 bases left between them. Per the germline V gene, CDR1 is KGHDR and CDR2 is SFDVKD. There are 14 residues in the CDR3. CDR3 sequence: CATGSGYSNQPQHF. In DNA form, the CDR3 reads TGTGCCACCGGGTCAGGCTATAGCAATCAGCCCCAGCATTTT.

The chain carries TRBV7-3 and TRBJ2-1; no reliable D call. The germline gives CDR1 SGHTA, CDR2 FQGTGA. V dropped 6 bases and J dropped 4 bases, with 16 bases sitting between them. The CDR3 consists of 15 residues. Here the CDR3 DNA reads TGTGCCAGCAGTGTAGATGGGCCTCGGTACAATGAGCAGTTCTTC. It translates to CASSVDGPRYNEQFF. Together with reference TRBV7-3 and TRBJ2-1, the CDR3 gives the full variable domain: GAGVSQTPSNKVTEKGKYVELRCDPISGHTALYWYRQSLGQGPEFLIYFQGTGAADDSGLPNDRFFAVRPEGSVSTLKIQRTERGDSAVYLCASSVDGPRYNEQFFGPGTRLTVL.

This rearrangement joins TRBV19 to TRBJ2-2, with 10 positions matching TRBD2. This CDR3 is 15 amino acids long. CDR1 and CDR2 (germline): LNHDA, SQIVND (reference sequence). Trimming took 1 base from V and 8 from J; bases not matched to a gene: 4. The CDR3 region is CASSIGLAGVGELFF. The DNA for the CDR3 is TGTGCCAGTAGTATAGGGCTAGCGGGAGTGGGGGAGCTGTTTTTT.

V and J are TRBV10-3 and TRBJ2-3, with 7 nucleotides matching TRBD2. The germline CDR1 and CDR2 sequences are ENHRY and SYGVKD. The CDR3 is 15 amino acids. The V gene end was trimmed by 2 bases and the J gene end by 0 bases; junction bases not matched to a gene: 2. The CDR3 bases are TGTGCCATCAGTGAGAGGGGAGGGAGCACAGATACGCAGTATTTT. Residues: CAISERGGSTDTQYF.

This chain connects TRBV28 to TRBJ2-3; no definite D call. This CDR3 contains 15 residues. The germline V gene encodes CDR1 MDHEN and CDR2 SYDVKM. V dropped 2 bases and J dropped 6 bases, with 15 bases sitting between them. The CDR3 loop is CASSLPGAVRDTQYF. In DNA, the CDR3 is TGTGCCAGCAGTTTACCAGGCGCCGTTAGGGATACGCAGTATTTT.